This T cell receptor (beta chain) was sequenced for a study of cytomegalovirus exposure and HLA in healthy donors. General observations from the study: One variant, a missense change in DCLRE1C, was linked in a later analysis to TCR beta V- and J-gene trimming.

A note on this clone: Its antigen is still unknown.

Despite likely unrecorded immune exposures, the donors were nominally healthy at the time of sampling. Germline CDR1 reads KGHSH; CDR2 reads LQKENI. The CDR3 is 14 amino acids. The V end was cut by 2 bases, the J end by 8 bases, with 12 bases between. PCR involved 60 Vbeta and 13 Jbeta primers. The table came from immunoSEQ multiplex PCR; TCRdb's copy has only in-frame clones and leaves some out. The table gives 100,000 to 150,000 clones; the top ten clones make up around 1.6% of it. The receptor was derived from a man aged 18 to 29 in good health and CMV-seronegative. The chain combines TRBV18 with TRBJ1-4, with D possibly being TRBD1 (5 bases). The sequencing sample was made of PBMCs. The CDR3 protein is CASSPGQGGEKLFF. The DNA of the CDR3 is TGTGCCAGCTCACCAGGGCAGGGAGGAGAAAAACTGTTTTTT. The full variable domain, rest sourced from reference TRBV18 and TRBJ1-4, is NAGVMQNPRHLVRRRGQEARLRCSPMKGHSHVYWYRQLPEEGLKFMVYLQKENIIDESGMPKERFSAEFPKEGPSILRIQQVVRGDSAAYFCASSPGQGGEKLFFGSGTQLSVL.